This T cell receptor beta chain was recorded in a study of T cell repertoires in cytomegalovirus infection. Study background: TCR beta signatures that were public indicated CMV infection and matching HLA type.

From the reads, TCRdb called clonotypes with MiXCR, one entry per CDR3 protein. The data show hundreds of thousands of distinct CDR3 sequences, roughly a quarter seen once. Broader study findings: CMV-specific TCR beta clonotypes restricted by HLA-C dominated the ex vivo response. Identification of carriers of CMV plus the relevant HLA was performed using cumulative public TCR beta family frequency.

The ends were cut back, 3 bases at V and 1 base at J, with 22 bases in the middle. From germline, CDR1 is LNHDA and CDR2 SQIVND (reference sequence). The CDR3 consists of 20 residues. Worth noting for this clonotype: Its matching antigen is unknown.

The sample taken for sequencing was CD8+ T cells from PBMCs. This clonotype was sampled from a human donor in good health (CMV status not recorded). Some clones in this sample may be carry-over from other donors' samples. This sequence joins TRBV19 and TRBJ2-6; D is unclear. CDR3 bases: TGTGCCAGTAGTATTAGGGAATTTTCTTACCAAATTTCTGGGGCCAACGTCCTGACTTTC. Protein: CASSIREFSYQISGANVLTF.